The 27 T cell receptor beta chains below were found in one sample sequenced in a study of blood T cell repertoires in COVID-19. Only in-frame clones appear in the TCRdb table, and some are missing; sequencing was by immunoSEQ multiplex PCR. This repertoire shows 300,000 to 350,000 clones, roughly 86% found once; its top ten account for around 8.9%. Sequences were obtained from PBMCs or T cells enriched from blood (not recorded which). The receptors stem from a woman aged 18-29 years who had recovered from COVID-19.

The J gene is TRBJ1-4, the V gene TRBV28; maybe TRBD1 (5 bases). The V gene lost 4 bases and the J gene lost 0 bases, with 12 bases spanning the gap. Germline V lookup: CDR1 MDHEN, CDR2 SYDVKM. The CDR3 extends over 16 amino acids. The CDR3 is CASSSATGTTNEKLFF. CDR3 in DNA: TGTGCCAGCAGTTCCGCCACAGGTACAACTAATGAAAAACTGTTTTTT.

The chain uses TRBV7-3 and TRBJ2-5, with 7 bases lining up with TRBD2. The CDR3 has 16 residues. The germline V gene encodes CDR1 SGHTA and CDR2 FQGTGA. V lost 1 base, J lost 0 bases, and 5 bases stayed unmatched. CDR3 bases: TGTGCCAGCAGCTTAAGTGGCGGGGGAAACCAAGAGACCCAGTACTTC. As protein: CASSLSGGGNQETQYF.

The V gene is TRBV7-2, the J gene TRBJ1-2, with a possible D match to TRBD1 (5 bases). The CDR3 extends over 13 amino acids. V was shortened by 4 bases and J by 6 bases, with 12 bases between the two germline ends. The V gene's germline CDR1 is SGHTA and CDR2 FQGNSA. CDR3 bases: TGTGCCAGCAGCTGGTCGACAGCCGATGGCTACACCTTC. Its translation: CASSWSTADGYTF.

V is TRBV14 and J is TRBJ2-7, with TRBD1 matching over 9 bases. The CDR3 spans 15 residues. The germline V gene encodes CDR1 SGHDN and CDR2 FVKESK. The trim removed 1 base at V and 5 bases at J, leaving 6 bases unmatched. CDR3: CASSQVSDRGDEQYF. CDR3 in DNA: TGTGCCAGCAGCCAAGTATCGGACAGGGGAGACGAGCAGTACTTC.

The chain couples TRBV27 to TRBJ2-4, with 11 bases matching TRBD2. This CDR3 spans 19 amino acids. V trimming: 2 bases; J trimming: 0 bases; junction bases outside the gene matches: 9. Looked up from germline, CDR1 is MNHEY and CDR2 is SMNVEV (reference sequence). This CDR3 is CASSLTSGRGPLAKNIQYF. The CDR3 DNA reads TGTGCCAGCAGTTTAACTAGCGGGAGAGGACCCTTAGCCAAAAACATTCAGTACTTC.

CDR3 sequence reads: CASSPQSPNEKLFF. CDR3 nucleotide sequence: TGTGCCAGCAGTCCACAGTCTCCTAATGAAAAACTGTTTTTT. V and J are TRBV27 and TRBJ1-4; D gene uncertain. The length of the CDR3 is 14 residues. CDR1 is MNHEY, CDR2 SMNVEV, per germline (reference sequence). Trimming shortened V by 5 bases and J by 3 bases, and 10 bases separated the two germline ends.

This rearrangement joins TRBV7-2 to TRBJ1-1; 7 bases agree with TRBD1. The ends lost 5 bases at V and 3 bases at J; junction bases unmatched: 9. CDR3 length equals 15 residues. The germline V gene has CDR1 SGHTA and CDR2 FQGNSA. CDR3 residues: CASSLETGRYTEAFF. In DNA form, the CDR3 reads TGTGCCAGCAGCCTCGAGACAGGGAGGTACACTGAAGCTTTCTTT.

A single count supports this clone. This chain joins TRBV19 and TRBJ1-5, with a weak D call TRBD1 (6 bases). Trimming took off 11 bases at V and 0 bases at J, with 17 bases between the two ends. Looked up from germline, CDR1 is LNHDA and CDR2 is SQIVND (reference sequence). CDR3 length equals 15 residues. The CDR3, as DNA: TGTGCCGGGGGACGGACAGTTAATAGCAATCAGCCCCAGCATTTT. Amino acid sequence: CAGGRTVNSNQPQHF.

CDR3 DNA sequence: TGTGCCAGCAGCTTAGAAGCGGGCTACTACGAGCAGTACTTC. Translated: CASSLEAGYYEQYF. The chain recombines TRBV7-2 with TRBJ2-7, with D possibly matching TRBD2 (6 bases). V was clipped by 1 base and J by 3 bases, with 10 bases between them. The germline V gene encodes CDR1 SGHTA and CDR2 FQGNSA. This CDR3 contains 14 residues. Full variable domain (remainder filled in from reference TRBV7-2 and TRBJ2-7): GAGVSQSPSNKVTEKGKDVELRCDPISGHTALYWYRQSLGQGLEFLIYFQGNSAPDKSGLPSDRFSAERTGGSVSTLTIQRTQQEDSAVYLCASSLEAGYYEQYFGPGTRLTVT.

The V gene is TRBV5-1, the J gene TRBJ1-2; TRBD1 is a possible D gene (6 bases). The CDR3 is 18 residues long. Germline loops: CDR1 SGHRS, CDR2 YFSETQ. The germline V and J ends were trimmed by 4 bases and 2 bases, with 24 bases remaining between them. The CDR3 DNA is TGCGCCAGCAGCACCTCAGGGGCCGATACTCAACAAAACTATGGCTACACCTTC. Its protein is CASSTSGADTQQNYGYTF.

V is TRBV5-1 and J is TRBJ1-2; the D is unclear. Trimming pared 0 bases from V and 4 bases from J, leaving 16 bases between. This CDR3 has 16 residues. Looked up from germline, CDR1 is SGHRS and CDR2 is YFSETQ. The DNA for the CDR3 is TGCGCCAGCAGCTTGGTGGGCCAGGCTGAGGGCTATGGCTACACCTTC. It is translated as CASSLVGQAEGYGYTF.

The chain uses TRBV6-5 and TRBJ1-5, with unresolved D. CDR1 is MNHEY and CDR2 is SVGAGI in the germline V gene. The CDR3 has 13 residues. V was shortened by 5 bases and J by 6 bases, with 11 bases between the two germline ends. The CDR3 reads CASSRGMGQPQHF. The CDR3 region has the DNA TGTGCCAGCAGTCGAGGTATGGGTCAGCCCCAGCATTTT.

CDR3 nucleotides: TGTGCCAGCAGCTTATCTCCCAATTCACCCCTCCACTTT. As protein: CASSLSPNSPLHF. The rearrangement uses TRBV7-3 and TRBJ1-6; D uncertain. CDR3 length equals 13 residues. Trimming pared 2 bases from V and 7 bases from J, leaving 6 bases between. The germline gives CDR1 SGHTA, CDR2 FQGTGA.

The chain carries TRBV21-1 and TRBJ2-3; the table's D call, TRBD2, was not checked against the DNA. TRBV21-1 is described as a pseudogene. The CDR3 has 19 amino acids. The CDR3 DNA reads TGTGCCAGCAGCAAAGCGCCAAGCGGGAGGATCGATAGCACAGATACGCAGTATTTT. Its translation is CASSKAPSGRIDSTDTQYF.

Of note for this clone: The junction and the germline gene differ at one end; a read error may be behind it. The chain carries TRBV27 and TRBJ1-2; 10 positions agree with TRBD1. The CDR3 has 14 residues. CDR1 is MNHEY and CDR2 is SMNVEV in the germline V gene (reference sequence). In DNA, the CDR3 is TGTGCCAGCAGCGGGGACAGGGGCCTATATGTCTACACCTTC. Translation gives CASSGDRGLYVYTF.

V usage is TRBV3-1 (or the pseudogene TRBV3-2) and J usage is TRBJ1-6, with 12 bases fitting TRBD1. Germline values: CDR1 LGHDT, CDR2 YNNKEL (reference sequence). V shed 5 bases, J shed 8 bases, and the junction held 4 bases outside the gene matches. The CDR3 sequence is 15 residues long. The CDR3 DNA reads as TGTGCCAGCAGCGGGACAGGGGGCTGGGATTCACCCCTCCACTTT. Its translation: CASSGTGGWDSPLHF.

This sequence joins TRBV12-3 or TRBV12-4 and TRBJ2-7; D call uncertain. V was pared by 2 bases and J by 4 bases, with 6 bases between. The length of the CDR3 is 12 residues. Written as DNA, the CDR3 is TGTGCCAGCAGTTTATCCCCATACGAGCAGTACTTC. It codes for CASSLSPYEQYF.

The rearrangement joins TRBV24-1 to TRBJ2-5, with a weak D call TRBD1 (7 bases). This CDR3 is built from 14 residues. The germline gives CDR1 KGHDR, CDR2 SFDVKD. Trimming left V 3 bases short and J 4 bases short, with 11 bases between. The CDR3 sequence: CATSDNRGGETQYF. CDR3 coding DNA: TGTGCCACCAGTGATAACAGGGGAGGAGAGACCCAGTACTTC.

In this sample, this clone turned up a few times. The chain carries TRBV3-1 (or the pseudogene TRBV3-2) and TRBJ1-1, with D possibly TRBD1 on 5 matching bases. CDR3 length: 13 amino acids. The V gene's germline CDR1 is LGHDT and CDR2 YNNKEL (reference sequence). The V end was cut by 4 bases, the J end by 1 base, with 7 bases between. CDR3: CASSPTENTEAFF. DNA for the CDR3: TGTGCCAGCAGCCCGACAGAGAACACTGAAGCTTTCTTT.

The chain employs TRBV29-1 and TRBJ1-1; possibly TRBD1 for D (6 bases). V was shortened by 6 bases and J by 3 bases, with 14 bases between the two germline ends. This CDR3 contains 13 residues. The germline gives CDR1 SQVTM, CDR2 ANQGSEA. CDR3: CSVRGGGDTEAFF. The CDR3 DNA reads TGCAGCGTCCGGGGAGGGGGAGACACTGAAGCTTTCTTT.

This clone was seen only once. V is TRBV28 and J is TRBJ1-2, with 7 bases identical to TRBD1. V lost 6 bases, J lost 2 bases, and 18 bases stayed unmatched. The CDR3 length is 18 residues. Germline values: CDR1 MDHEN, CDR2 SYDVKM. Here the CDR3 reads CASRDRQGSVPWNYGYTF. The CDR3 DNA follows: TGTGCCAGCAGAGATCGACAGGGTTCGGTCCCTTGGAACTATGGCTACACCTTC.

The V gene is TRBV30, the J gene TRBJ1-2; 11 nucleotides line up with TRBD1. The CDR3 has 14 residues. The ends lost 3 bases at V and 7 bases at J; junction bases unmatched: 7. Germline V gene sequence: CDR1 GTSNPN, CDR2 SVGIG (reference sequence). CDR3 sequence reads: CAWRRGTGGRGYTF. The CDR3 DNA sequence: TGTGCCTGGAGGCGGGGGACAGGGGGACGTGGCTACACCTTC. The whole variable domain, filled in from reference TRBV30 and TRBJ1-2, reads SQTIHQWPATLVQPVGSPLSLECTVEGTSNPNLYWYRQAAGRGLQLLFYSVGIGQISSEVPQNLSASRPQDRQFILSSKKLLLSDSGFYLCAWRRGTGGRGYTFGSGTRLTVV.

A few counts support this clone. This sequence joins TRBV18 and TRBJ2-3, with no clear D. Trimming took off 2 bases at V and 2 bases at J, with 5 bases between the two ends. Germline V CDR1 and CDR2: KGHSH, LQKENI. This CDR3 spans 13 amino acids. Written as DNA, the CDR3 is TGTGCCAGCTCACCAAGCCTCACAGATACGCAGTATTTT. It translates to CASSPSLTDTQYF.

By sample fraction, this clone is medium-sized (0.01 to 0.1%). The rearrangement uses TRBV28 and TRBJ1-4; D unresolved. The CDR3 totals 13 residues. Trimming took off 8 bases at V and 4 bases at J, with 11 bases between the two ends. Germline CDR1 MDHEN, CDR2 SYDVKM. CDR3 sequence (DNA): TGTGCCAGCCGTGATAGAGTTAATGAAAAACTGTTTTTT. It yields the protein CASRDRVNEKLFF.

The genes are TRBV11-2 and TRBJ1-1; possibly TRBD1 for D (6 bases). The germline CDR1 and CDR2 sequences are SGHAT and FQNNGV. There are 14 residues in the CDR3. V was trimmed by 2 bases and J by 4 bases, leaving 11 bases between them. The CDR3 DNA is TGTGCCAGCAGCTTATGGGGGCCGGGCACTGAAGCTTTCTTT. This codes for CASSLWGPGTEAFF. Filled out from reference TRBV11-2 and TRBJ1-1, the complete variable domain reads EAGVAQSPRYKIIEKRQSVAFWCNPISGHATLYWYQQILGQGPKLLIQFQNNGVVDDSQLPKDRFSAERLKGVDSTLKIQPAKLEDSAVYLCASSLWGPGTEAFFGQGTRLTVV.

V is TRBV10-1 and J is TRBJ2-2; 10 positions agree with TRBD2. Germline lookup yields CDR1 WNHNN and CDR2 SYGVQD (reference sequence). With V trimmed by 0 bases and J by 8 bases, 18 bases remained unmatched. This CDR3 contains 20 residues. The CDR3: CASSESNSGRETSGAGELFF. The CDR3, as DNA: TGCGCCAGCAGTGAGTCGAACAGTGGGAGGGAAACTAGCGGGGCTGGGGAGCTGTTTTTT.

In DNA form, the CDR3 reads TGTGCCAGCAGCGTAGAGCCAGGGACTACGAACACTGAAGCTTTCTTT. Its protein is CASSVEPGTTNTEAFF. The chain uses TRBV9 and TRBJ1-1; D may be TRBD1 (5 bases). Trimming took 0 bases from V and 1 from J, leaving 13 bases between them. The V gene's germline CDR1 is SGDLS and CDR2 YYNGEE. The CDR3 is 16 residues long. Complete variable domain (other parts from reference TRBV9 and TRBJ1-1): DSGVTQTPKHLITATGQRVTLRCSPRSGDLSVYWYQQSLDQGLQFLIQYYNGEERAKGNILERFSAQQFPDLHSELNLSSLELGDSALYFCASSVEPGTTNTEAFFGQGTRLTVV.